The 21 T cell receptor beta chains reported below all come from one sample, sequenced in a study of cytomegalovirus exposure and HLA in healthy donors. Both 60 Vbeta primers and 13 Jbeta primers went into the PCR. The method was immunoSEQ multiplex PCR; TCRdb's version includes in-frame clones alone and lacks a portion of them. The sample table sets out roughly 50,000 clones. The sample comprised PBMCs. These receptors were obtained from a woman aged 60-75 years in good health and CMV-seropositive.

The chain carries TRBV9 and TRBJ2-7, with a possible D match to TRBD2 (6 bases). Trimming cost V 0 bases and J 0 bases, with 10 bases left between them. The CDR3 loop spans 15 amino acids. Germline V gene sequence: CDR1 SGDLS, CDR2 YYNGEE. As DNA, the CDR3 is TGTGCCAGCAGCGTAGGAGACGGGAGCTCCTACGAGCAGTACTTC. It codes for CASSVGDGSSYEQYF.

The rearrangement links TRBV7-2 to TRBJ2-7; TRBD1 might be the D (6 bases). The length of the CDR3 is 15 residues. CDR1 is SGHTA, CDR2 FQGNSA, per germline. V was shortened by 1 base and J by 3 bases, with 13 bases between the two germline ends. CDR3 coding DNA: TGTGCCAGCAGCTTAGGGACAGCCCCAAGCTACGAGCAGTACTTC. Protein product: CASSLGTAPSYEQYF.

Written as DNA, the CDR3 is TGTGCCAGCAGCGCTCAAACAGGGGGCGCGAGGGGCTACACCTTC. This encodes CASSAQTGGARGYTF. This chain connects TRBV5-5 to TRBJ1-2, with 9 positions matching TRBD1. The germline V gene has CDR1 SGHKS and CDR2 YYEKEE (reference sequence). The CDR3 consists of 15 residues. J was trimmed by 8 bases and V by 4 bases; bases with no gene match: 12.

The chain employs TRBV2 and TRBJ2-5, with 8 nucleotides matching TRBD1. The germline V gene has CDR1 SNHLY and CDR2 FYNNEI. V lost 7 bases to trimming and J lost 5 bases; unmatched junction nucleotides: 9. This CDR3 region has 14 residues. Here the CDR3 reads CASKIQGAGETQYF. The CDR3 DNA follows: TGTGCCAGCAAAATTCAGGGGGCAGGGGAGACCCAGTACTTC.

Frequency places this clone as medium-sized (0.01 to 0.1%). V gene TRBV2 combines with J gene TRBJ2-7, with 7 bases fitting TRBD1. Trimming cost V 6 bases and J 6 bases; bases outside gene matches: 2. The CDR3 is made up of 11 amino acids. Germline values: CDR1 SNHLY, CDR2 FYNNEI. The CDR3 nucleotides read TGTGCCAGCAGCGCAGGGGGCGAGCAGTACTTC. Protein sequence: CASSAGGEQYF.

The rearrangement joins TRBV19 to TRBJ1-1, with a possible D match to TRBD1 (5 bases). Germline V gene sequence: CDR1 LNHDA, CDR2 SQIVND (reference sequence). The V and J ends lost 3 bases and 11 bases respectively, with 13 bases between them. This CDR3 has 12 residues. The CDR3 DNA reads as TGTGCCAGTAGTATGAGGGAGGGGATGGCTTTCTTT. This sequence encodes CASSMREGMAFF. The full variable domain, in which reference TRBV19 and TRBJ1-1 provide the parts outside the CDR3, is DGGITQSPKYLFRKEGQNVTLSCEQNLNHDAMYWYRQDPGQGLRLIYYSQIVNDFQKGDIAEGYSVSREKKESFPLTVTSAQKNPTAFYLCASSMREGMAFFGQGTRLTVV.

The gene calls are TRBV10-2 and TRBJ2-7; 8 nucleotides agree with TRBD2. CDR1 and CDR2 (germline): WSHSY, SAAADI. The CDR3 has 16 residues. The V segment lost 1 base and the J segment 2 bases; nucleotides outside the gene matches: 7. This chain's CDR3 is CASSEWGRGATYEQYF. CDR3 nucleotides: TGCGCCAGCAGTGAGTGGGGGCGGGGGGCAACCTACGAGCAGTACTTC.

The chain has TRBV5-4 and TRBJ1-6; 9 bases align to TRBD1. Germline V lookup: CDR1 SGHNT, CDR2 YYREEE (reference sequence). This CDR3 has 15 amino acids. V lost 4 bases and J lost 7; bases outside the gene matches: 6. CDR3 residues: CASSILGQGNSPLHF. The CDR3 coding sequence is TGTGCCAGCAGCATCCTCGGACAGGGGAATTCACCCCTCCACTTT.

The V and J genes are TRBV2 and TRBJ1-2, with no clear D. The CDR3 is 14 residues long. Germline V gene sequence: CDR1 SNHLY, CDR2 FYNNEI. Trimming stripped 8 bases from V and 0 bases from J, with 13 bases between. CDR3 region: CASPVALANYGYTF. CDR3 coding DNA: TGTGCCAGCCCCGTGGCGCTAGCTAACTATGGCTACACCTTC.

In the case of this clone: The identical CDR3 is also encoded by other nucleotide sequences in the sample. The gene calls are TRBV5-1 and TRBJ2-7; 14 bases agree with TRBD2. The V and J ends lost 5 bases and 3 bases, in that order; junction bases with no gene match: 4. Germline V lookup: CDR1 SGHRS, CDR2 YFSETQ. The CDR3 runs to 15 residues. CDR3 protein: CASRPGLAGVYEQYF. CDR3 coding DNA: TGCGCCAGCAGACCGGGACTAGCGGGGGTCTACGAGCAGTACTTC. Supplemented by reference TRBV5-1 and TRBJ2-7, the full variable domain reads KAGVTQTPRYLIKTRGQQVTLSCSPISGHRSVSWYQQTPGQGLQFLFEYFSETQRNKGNFPGRFSGRQFSNSRSEMNVSTLELGDSALYLCASRPGLAGVYEQYFGPGTRLTVT.

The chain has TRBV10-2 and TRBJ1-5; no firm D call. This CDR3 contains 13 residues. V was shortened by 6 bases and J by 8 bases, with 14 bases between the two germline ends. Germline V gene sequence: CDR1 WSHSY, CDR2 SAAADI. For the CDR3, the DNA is TGCGCCAGCAGCGTAGTAAAAGCTGAGCCCCAGCATTTT. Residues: CASSVVKAEPQHF.

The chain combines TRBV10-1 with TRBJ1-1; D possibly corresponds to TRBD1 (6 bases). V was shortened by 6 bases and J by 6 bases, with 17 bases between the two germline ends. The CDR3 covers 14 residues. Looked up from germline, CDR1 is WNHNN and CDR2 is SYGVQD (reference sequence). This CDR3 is CASRNRVGDAEAFF. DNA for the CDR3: TGCGCCAGCAGAAACAGGGTTGGAGACGCTGAAGCTTTCTTT.

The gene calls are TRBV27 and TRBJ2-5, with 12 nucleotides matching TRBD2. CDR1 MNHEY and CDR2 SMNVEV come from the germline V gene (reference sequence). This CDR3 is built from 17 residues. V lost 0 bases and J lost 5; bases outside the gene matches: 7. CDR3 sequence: CASSLSQPGLAGETQYF. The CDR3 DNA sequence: TGTGCCAGCAGTTTATCGCAGCCGGGACTAGCGGGTGAGACCCAGTACTTC.

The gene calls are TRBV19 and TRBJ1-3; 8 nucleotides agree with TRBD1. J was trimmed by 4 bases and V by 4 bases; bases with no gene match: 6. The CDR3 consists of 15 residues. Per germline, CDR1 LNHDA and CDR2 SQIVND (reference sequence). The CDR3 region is CASSTQGALGNTIYF. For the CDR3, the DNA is TGTGCCAGTAGTACGCAGGGGGCTCTGGGAAACACCATATATTTT.

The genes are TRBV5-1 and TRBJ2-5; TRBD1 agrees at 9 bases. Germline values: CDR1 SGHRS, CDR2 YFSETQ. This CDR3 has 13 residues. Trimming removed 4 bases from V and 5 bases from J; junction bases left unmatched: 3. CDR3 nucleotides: TGCGCCAGCAGCCGGGGACAGGGTGAGACCCAGTACTTC. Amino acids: CASSRGQGETQYF.

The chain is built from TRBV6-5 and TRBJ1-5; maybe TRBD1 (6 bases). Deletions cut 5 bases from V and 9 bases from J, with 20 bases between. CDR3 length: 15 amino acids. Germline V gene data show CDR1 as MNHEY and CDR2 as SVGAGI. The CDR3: CASSLGTHQQRPQHF. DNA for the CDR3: TGTGCCAGCAGTCTCGGGACACACCAGCAAAGGCCCCAGCATTTT.

The CDR3 sequence: CASSLVLGRYNSPLHF. CDR3 DNA: TGCGCCAGCAGCTTGGTGTTGGGGCGATATAATTCACCCCTCCACTTT. The rearrangement joins TRBV5-1 to TRBJ1-6, with D tentatively TRBD1 (5 bases). Germline V gene data show CDR1 as SGHRS and CDR2 as YFSETQ. The ends were cut back, 0 bases at V and 4 bases at J, with 11 bases in the middle. The CDR3 runs to 16 residues.

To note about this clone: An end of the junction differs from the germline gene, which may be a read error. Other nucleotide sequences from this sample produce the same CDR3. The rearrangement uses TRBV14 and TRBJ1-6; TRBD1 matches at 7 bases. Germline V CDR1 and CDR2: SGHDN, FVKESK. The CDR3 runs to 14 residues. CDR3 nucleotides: TGTGCCAGCAGCCAAGAACAGGGGACTTCACCCCTACACTTT. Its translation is CASSQEQGTSPLHF.

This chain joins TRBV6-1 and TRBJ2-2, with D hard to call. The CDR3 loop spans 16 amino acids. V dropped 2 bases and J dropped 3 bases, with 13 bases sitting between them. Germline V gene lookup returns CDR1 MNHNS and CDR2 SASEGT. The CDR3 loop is CASSELADGYTGELFF. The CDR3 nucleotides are TGTGCCAGCAGTGAACTGGCGGATGGGTACACCGGGGAGCTGTTTTTT.

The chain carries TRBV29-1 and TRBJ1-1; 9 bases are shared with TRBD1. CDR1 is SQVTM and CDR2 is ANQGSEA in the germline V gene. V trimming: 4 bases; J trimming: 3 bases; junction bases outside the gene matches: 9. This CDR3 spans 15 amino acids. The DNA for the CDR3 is TGCAGCGTTGGGTTAAACAGGGGGCGGTACACTGAAGCTTTCTTT. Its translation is CSVGLNRGRYTEAFF.

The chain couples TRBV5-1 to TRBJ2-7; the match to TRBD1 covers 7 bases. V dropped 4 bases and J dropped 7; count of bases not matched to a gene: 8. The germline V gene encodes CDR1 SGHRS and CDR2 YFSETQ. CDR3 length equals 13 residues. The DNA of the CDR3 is TGCGCCAGCAGCACGACAGGGACGGGGGAGCAGTACTTC. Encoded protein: CASSTTGTGEQYF. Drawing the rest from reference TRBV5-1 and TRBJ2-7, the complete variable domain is KAGVTQTPRYLIKTRGQQVTLSCSPISGHRSVSWYQQTPGQGLQFLFEYFSETQRNKGNFPGRFSGRQFSNSRSEMNVSTLELGDSALYLCASSTTGTGEQYFGPGTRLTVT.